Listed below are T cell receptor beta chains from one sample, sequenced in a study of T cells in Graves' hyperthyroidism and ophthalmopathy. From the multiplex PCR reads, TCRdb called clonotypes with MiXCR, one entry per CDR3 protein. This sample has about 700,000 distinct CDR3 sequences, with approximately 14% found just once. Sequenced input: blood. These receptor sequences come from a woman between 18 and 29 years old with Graves' hyperthyroidism. The CDR3 runs from the conserved cysteine through the conserved F or W. D genes are given only for firm matches. Where a row states a size, it is once, few, many or the class of an expanded clone; other rows omit it.

CDR3aa: CASSLLLAAYYNEQFF; CDR3nt: TGTGCCAGCAGCCTTTTACTAGCGGCGTACTACAATGAGCAGTTCTTC; abundance: many; v_gene: TRBV7-2; j_gene: TRBJ2-1; d_gene: TRBD2
CDR3aa: CASRGLAGTFNRETQYF; CDR3nt: TGTGCCAGCAGAGGACTAGCGGGAACATTTAATCGGGAGACCCAGTACTTC; abundance: -; v_gene: TRBV6-1; j_gene: TRBJ2-5; d_gene: TRBD2
CDR3aa: CASSQSARGYTF; CDR3nt: TGTGCCAGCAGCCAATCCGCACGTGGCTACACCTTC; abundance: few; v_gene: TRBV14; j_gene: TRBJ1-2; d_gene: -
CDR3aa: CASSERAGERGNQPQHF; CDR3nt: TGTGCCAGCAGTGAGAGGGCGGGGGAGCGGGGCAATCAGCCCCAGCATTTT; abundance: many; v_gene: TRBV6-1; j_gene: TRBJ1-5; d_gene: -
CDR3aa: CSAPRGRTGELFF; CDR3nt: TGCAGTGCTCCCAGGGGGCGCACCGGGGAGCTGTTTTTT; abundance: few; v_gene: TRBV20-1; j_gene: TRBJ2-2; d_gene: TRBD1
CDR3aa: CASSNIGTDTQYF; CDR3nt: TGTGCCAGCAGCAACATAGGCACAGATACGCAGTATTTT; abundance: many; v_gene: TRBV9; j_gene: TRBJ2-3; d_gene: -
CDR3aa: CASSLGDRGRMNTEAFF; CDR3nt: TGTGCCAGCAGCTTAGGAGACAGGGGGCGGATGAACACTGAAGCTTTCTTT; abundance: few; v_gene: TRBV7-9; j_gene: TRBJ1-1; d_gene: TRBD1
CDR3aa: CATSRGAPGNQETQYF; CDR3nt: TGTGCCACCAGCAGAGGGGCACCGGGTAATCAAGAGACCCAGTACTTC; abundance: few; v_gene: TRBV15; j_gene: TRBJ2-5; d_gene: -
CDR3aa: CASSSRQGRTEAFF; CDR3nt: TGTGCCAGCAGTTCCAGACAGGGTAGGACTGAAGCTTTCTTT; abundance: few; v_gene: TRBV27; j_gene: TRBJ1-1; d_gene: TRBD1
CDR3aa: CASSFRPGGGYTF; CDR3nt: TGTGCCAGCAGTTTTAGGCCCGGCGGTGGCTACACCTTC; abundance: many; v_gene: TRBV12-3/TRBV12-4; j_gene: TRBJ1-2; d_gene: -
CDR3aa: CASRPEDRGYQPQHF; CDR3nt: TGTGCCAGTAGGCCAGAAGACAGGGGTTACCAGCCCCAGCATTTT; abundance: -; v_gene: TRBV19; j_gene: TRBJ1-5; d_gene: TRBD1
CDR3aa: CAWRGQPNEKLFF; CDR3nt: TGTGCCTGGAGGGGGCAACCTAATGAAAAACTGTTTTTT; abundance: many; v_gene: TRBV30; j_gene: TRBJ1-4; d_gene: -
CDR3aa: CASSFPGLETQYF; CDR3nt: TGTGCCAGCAGTTTCCCGGGGCTGGAGACCCAGTACTTC; abundance: many; v_gene: TRBV12-3/TRBV12-4; j_gene: TRBJ2-5; d_gene: -
CDR3aa: CASTGASGINEQFF; CDR3nt: TGTGCCTCGACTGGGGCTAGCGGAATCAATGAGCAGTTCTTC; abundance: many; v_gene: TRBV30; j_gene: TRBJ2-1; d_gene: TRBD2
CDR3aa: CSARTSGKETQYF; CDR3nt: TGCAGTGCGCGGACTAGCGGGAAGGAGACCCAGTACTTC; abundance: many; v_gene: TRBV20-1; j_gene: TRBJ2-5; d_gene: TRBD2
CDR3aa: CSAPRTGKRNYEQYF; CDR3nt: TGCAGTGCTCCCCGTACAGGGAAGCGTAACTACGAGCAGTACTTC; abundance: few; v_gene: TRBV20-1; j_gene: TRBJ2-7; d_gene: -
CDR3aa: CASRTRDNYGYTF; CDR3nt: TGTGCCAGCAGGACCAGGGATAACTATGGCTACACCTTC; abundance: many; v_gene: TRBV28; j_gene: TRBJ1-2; d_gene: -
CDR3aa: CASSHPGRLAGVSTDTQYF; CDR3nt: TGTGCCAGCAGCCACCCAGGGCGACTAGCGGGAGTCAGCACAGATACGCAGTATTTT; abundance: -; v_gene: TRBV3-1; j_gene: TRBJ2-3; d_gene: TRBD2
CDR3aa: CASSQADTYNEQFF; CDR3nt: TGCGCCAGCAGCCAAGCGGACACGTACAATGAGCAGTTCTTC; abundance: few; v_gene: TRBV4-1; j_gene: TRBJ2-1; d_gene: -
CDR3aa: CASSLDPGPLYEQYF; CDR3nt: TGTGCCAGCAGCTTAGATCCCGGGCCGCTCTACGAGCAGTACTTC; abundance: few; v_gene: TRBV11-2; j_gene: TRBJ2-7; d_gene: -
CDR3aa: CASSEREFGANVLTF; CDR3nt: TGTGCCAGCAGTGAACGGGAATTTGGGGCCAACGTCCTGACTTTC; abundance: -; v_gene: TRBV6-1; j_gene: TRBJ2-6; d_gene: -
CDR3aa: CSVGLVGEAFF; CDR3nt: TGCAGCGTTGGATTGGTGGGTGAAGCTTTCTTT; abundance: many; v_gene: TRBV29-1; j_gene: TRBJ1-1; d_gene: -
CDR3aa: CSASTGTSGEETQYF; CDR3nt: TGCAGCGCGAGTACCGGGACTAGCGGGGAAGAGACCCAGTACTTC; abundance: many; v_gene: TRBV29-1; j_gene: TRBJ2-5; d_gene: TRBD2
CDR3aa: CATSREGEITEAFF; CDR3nt: TGTGCCACCAGCAGAGAGGGGGAGATCACTGAAGCTTTCTTT; abundance: -; v_gene: TRBV15; j_gene: TRBJ1-1; d_gene: -
CDR3aa: CASTPDARNNEQFF; CDR3nt: TGCGCCAGCACCCCTGACGCCAGAAACAATGAGCAGTTCTTC; abundance: many; v_gene: TRBV5-1; j_gene: TRBJ2-1; d_gene: -
CDR3aa: CASSPVAATLAKNIQYF; CDR3nt: TGTGCCAGCTCACCGGTGGCAGCTACACTAGCCAAAAACATTCAGTACTTC; abundance: many; v_gene: TRBV18; j_gene: TRBJ2-4; d_gene: -
CDR3aa: CASSQGTANSPLHF; CDR3nt: TGCGCCAGCAGCCAGGGGACAGCAAATTCACCCCTCCACTTT; abundance: -; v_gene: TRBV4-1; j_gene: TRBJ1-6; d_gene: TRBD1
CDR3aa: CASSSEMIGNEQFF; CDR3nt: TGTGCCAGCAGCTCGGAGATGATTGGGAATGAGCAGTTCTTC; abundance: many; v_gene: TRBV11-2; j_gene: TRBJ2-1; d_gene: -